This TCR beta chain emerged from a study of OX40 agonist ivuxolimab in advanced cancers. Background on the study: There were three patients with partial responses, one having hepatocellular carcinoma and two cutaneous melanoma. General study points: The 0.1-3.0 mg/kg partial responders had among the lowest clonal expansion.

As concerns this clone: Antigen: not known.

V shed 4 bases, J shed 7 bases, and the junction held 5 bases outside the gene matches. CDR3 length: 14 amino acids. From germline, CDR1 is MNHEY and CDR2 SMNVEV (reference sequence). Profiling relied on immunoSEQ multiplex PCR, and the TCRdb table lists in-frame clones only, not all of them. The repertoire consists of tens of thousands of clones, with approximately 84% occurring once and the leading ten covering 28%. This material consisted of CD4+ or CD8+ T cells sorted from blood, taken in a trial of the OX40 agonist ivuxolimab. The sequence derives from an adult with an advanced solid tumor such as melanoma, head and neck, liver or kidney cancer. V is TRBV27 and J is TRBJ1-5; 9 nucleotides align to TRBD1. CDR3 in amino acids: CASSYTGGRQPQHF. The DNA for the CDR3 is TGTGCCAGCAGTTACACAGGGGGCAGGCAGCCCCAGCATTTT.